The 17 T cell receptor beta chains in this list originate from one sample, sequenced in a study of shared T cell receptors in the human thymus (dated by TCRdb to about 2021). Libraries came from the immunoSEQ multiplex PCR assay. The immuneACCESS repertoire file appears here via TCRdb, limited to in-frame rearrangements. These files lack a portion of the clones; in checked studies, under half of the deficit traces to unresolved V genes, and the cause of the others is not known. For this sample there are a few hundred thousand clones; 95% appear just once. The ten largest make up approximately 0.02% of the sample. The sample taken for sequencing was thymocytes. The source of these receptors is a human donor.

CDR3 in amino acids: CSAPGSVTEAFF. The CDR3 DNA reads as TGCAGCGCCCCCGGGAGTGTAACTGAAGCTTTCTTT. The V and J genes are TRBV29-1 and TRBJ1-1; D remains ambiguous. Trimming took 7 bases from V and 5 from J, leaving 14 bases between them. Germline lookup yields CDR1 SQVTM and CDR2 ANQGSEA. This CDR3 contains 12 residues.

This rearrangement joins TRBV4-2 to TRBJ2-2; TRBD1 might be the D (6 bases). Trimming pared 4 bases from V and 0 bases from J, leaving 12 bases between. The germline CDR1 and CDR2 sequences are LGHNA and YNFKEQ. The length of the CDR3 is 16 residues. The CDR3 sequence: CASSRQAGTNTGELFF. The CDR3, as DNA: TGTGCCAGCAGCCGACAGGCGGGTACGAACACCGGGGAGCTGTTTTTT.

The chain links TRBV25-1 to TRBJ2-2, with TRBD2 identical over 7 bases. CDR1 and CDR2 from the germline V gene are MGHDK and SYGVNS. V shed 1 base and J 1 base; nucleotides not matched to a gene: 6. CDR3 size: 17 residues. The CDR3 here is CASSEFLGGKNTGELFF. CDR3 coding DNA: TGTGCCAGCAGTGAATTCTTGGGGGGGAAGAACACCGGGGAGCTGTTTTTT. The whole variable domain, remainder taken from reference TRBV25-1 and TRBJ2-2, is EADIYQTPRYLVIGTGKKITLECSQTMGHDKMYWYQQDPGMELHLIHYSYGVNSTEKGDLSSESTVSRIRTEHFPLTLESARPSHTSQYLCASSEFLGGKNTGELFFGEGSRLTVL.

The chain is built from TRBV4-2 and TRBJ2-3; TRBD2 matches 11 bases. Trimming at V came to 1 base and at J to 3 bases, leaving 6 bases not matched to a gene. Germline V gene data show CDR1 as LGHNA and CDR2 as YNFKEQ. The CDR3 loop spans 17 amino acids. The CDR3 bases are TGTGCCAGCAGCCAAGTCGTAGCGGGAGGGCCTACAGATACGCAGTATTTT. Amino acid sequence: CASSQVVAGGPTDTQYF.

The chain uses TRBV11-2 and TRBJ2-7; tentatively, D is TRBD1 (5 bases). V dropped 5 bases and J dropped 2 bases, with 10 bases sitting between them. CDR3 size: 13 residues. Germline assignment: CDR1 SGHAT and CDR2 FQNNGV. CDR3 sequence: CASSPTVPYEQYF. The CDR3 region has the DNA TGTGCCAGCAGCCCGACAGTTCCCTACGAGCAGTACTTC.

The chain employs TRBV5-1 and TRBJ2-5; D ambiguous. Germline lookup yields CDR1 SGHRS and CDR2 YFSETQ. This CDR3 has 14 residues. The ends were cut back, 1 base at V and 5 bases at J, with 12 bases in the middle. CDR3 nucleotide sequence: TGCGCCAGCAGCTTGCCTAAGGGTTCCGAGACCCAGTACTTC. Its protein product is CASSLPKGSETQYF.

The chain links TRBV27 to TRBJ1-1; weak D call: TRBD1 (5 bases). This CDR3 is 14 amino acids long. The germline V and J ends were trimmed by 5 bases and 2 bases, with 12 bases remaining between them. Germline V gives CDR1 MNHEY, CDR2 SMNVEV (reference sequence). In DNA form, the CDR3 reads TGTGCCAGCAGTAGCGACAGACTTAACACTGAAGCTTTCTTT. Amino acids: CASSSDRLNTEAFF.

This clone was observed once. The gene calls are TRBV18 and TRBJ2-3; D call uncertain. Germline CDR1 is KGHSH and CDR2 is LQKENI. This CDR3 is 18 amino acids long. Trimming removed 0 bases from V and 2 bases from J, with 18 bases in between. The CDR3: CASSPPEKSWVTTDTQYF. The CDR3 nucleotides read TGTGCCAGCTCACCACCGGAAAAAAGCTGGGTAACCACAGATACGCAGTATTTT. Supplemented by reference TRBV18 and TRBJ2-3, the full variable domain reads NAGVMQNPRHLVRRRGQEARLRCSPMKGHSHVYWYRQLPEEGLKFMVYLQKENIIDESGMPKERFSAEFPKEGPSILRIQQVVRGDSAAYFCASSPPEKSWVTTDTQYFGPGTRLTVL.

This chain connects TRBV10-2 to TRBJ2-1, with 14 bases fitting TRBD2. The J segment lost 2 bases and the V segment lost 2 bases, leaving 11 bases of the junction unmatched. The CDR3 sequence is 20 residues long. Germline CDR1 WSHSY, CDR2 SAAADI. This CDR3 is CASSERYQGTSGRAYNEQFF. The CDR3, as DNA: TGCGCCAGCAGTGAGCGCTACCAGGGGACTAGCGGGAGAGCCTACAATGAGCAGTTCTTC.

This clone appeared a single time. V usage is TRBV28 and J usage is TRBJ2-1; the D call may be TRBD1 or TRBD2 (5 bases each). In germline, CDR1 is MDHEN, CDR2 SYDVKM. The CDR3 runs to 14 residues. V was trimmed by 6 bases and J by 6 bases, leaving 15 bases between them. DNA of the CDR3: TGTGCCAGCAGGACAGCGGCCTGGAGCAATGAGCAGTTCTTC. Translating gives CASRTAAWSNEQFF.

The chain joins TRBV4-3 to TRBJ2-7; possibly TRBD1 for D (6 bases). The V end was cut by 1 base, the J end by 3 bases, with 10 bases between. The CDR3 spans 14 residues. Germline V CDR1 and CDR2: LGHNA, YSLEER. CDR3 amino acids: CASSQVDSSYEQYF. CDR3 DNA sequence: TGCGCCAGCAGCCAAGTGGACAGCAGCTACGAGCAGTACTTC.

This clone was recorded only once. The chain has TRBV28 and TRBJ1-5; D is undetermined. CDR1 and CDR2 from the germline V gene are MDHEN and SYDVKM. This CDR3 contains 10 residues. V was cut by 8 bases and J by 6 bases, with 5 bases left in between. Here the CDR3 DNA reads TGTGCCAGCGTCGGTCAGCCCCAGCATTTT. It yields the protein CASVGQPQHF.

The chain couples TRBV7-2 to TRBJ2-1; TRBD1 aligns across 8 bases. V gave up 9 bases and J gave up 3 bases; unmatched junction bases: 13. Germline CDR1 and CDR2: SGHTA and FQGNSA. CDR3 length: 16 residues. CDR3 nucleotide sequence: TGTGCCAGTGAACTTAGTAGGGGACAGGACTACAATGAGCAGTTCTTC. It codes for CASELSRGQDYNEQFF.

The gene calls are TRBV5-1 and TRBJ2-2, with 9 bases matching TRBD2. V lost 4 bases and J lost 7; bases outside the gene matches: 8. From germline, CDR1 is SGHRS and CDR2 YFSETQ. This CDR3 has 15 amino acids. This chain's CDR3 is CASSLREGPGGELFF. DNA of the CDR3: TGCGCCAGCAGCCTGCGGGAGGGCCCTGGCGGGGAGCTGTTTTTT.

This CDR3 is CASSLEASGSGNEQFF. Here the CDR3 DNA reads TGCGCCAGCAGCTTGGAGGCTAGCGGGAGTGGGAATGAGCAGTTCTTC. This rearrangement joins TRBV5-1 to TRBJ2-1; 10 nucleotides align to TRBD2. The CDR3 length is 16 residues. After removal of 0 bases from V and 7 bases from J, the junction contained 7 bases not matched to a gene. Germline CDR1 and CDR2: SGHRS and YFSETQ.

The chain uses TRBV12-1 and TRBJ2-7. TRBV12-1 is noted as a pseudogene. The CDR3 spans 15 residues. CDR3: CASSPGKLGSYEQYF. CDR3 DNA sequence: TGTGCCAGCAGCCCTGGAAAGTTAGGCTCCTACGAGCAGTACTTC.

This chain connects TRBV2 to TRBJ2-7; 7 bases match TRBD2. Germline CDR1 SNHLY, CDR2 FYNNEI. Trimming at V came to 7 bases and at J to 0 bases, leaving 3 bases not matched to a gene. The CDR3 runs 13 residues. The CDR3 DNA reads as TGTGCCAGCAAAGCGGGAAGCTCCTACGAGCAGTACTTC. It encodes CASKAGSSYEQYF.